This T cell receptor (beta chain) was captured in a study of cytomegalovirus exposure and HLA in healthy donors (dated 2017 in TCRdb). Regarding the study in general: A later analysis indicated that the roughly 120 validation repertoires were generated on the platform also employed for the 700 or so repertoires of the first cohort. The study was designed to test whether signatures of past pathogen exposure could be identified by cataloging public T cell receptors. Along with the roughly 670-subject first cohort, a separate validation cohort of over a hundred different subjects was used. The study combined high-throughput TCR immunosequencing, statistical association of individual TCRs with disease status, and machine learning to predict cytomegalovirus infection status.

With regard to this clone: This receptor's antigen is unknown. One base away there is no much larger clone; base qualities are not given.

What the study reported, not specific to this receptor: Of the cluster scores, around 95% were above 0 in a later analysis, which found that TCRs clustered in the first cohort also tended to co-occur in the roughly 130 validation repertoires. The validation cohort had no HLA typing available for a later analysis, so co-occurrence within that cohort was assessed over all 130 or so repertoires. The study gave a list of over 150 TCR beta chains associated with cytomegalovirus. Three of the identified cytomegalovirus-associated TCR beta chains were confirmed in vitro to be specific for cytomegalovirus antigens. Cytomegalovirus status was reported to be diagnosed by the classifier with high specificity and sensitivity in both the original and validation cohorts. While some public TCRs were present in many individuals, most TCR sequences turned up only very rarely across donors. According to the authors, the approach could potentially be generalized to other disease states and immunological phenotypes.

The donors were included in the validation cohort of over a hundred subjects, a group kept apart from the roughly 700-subject first cohort. Between the V and J ends, shortened by 1 base and 2 bases respectively, the junction contains 10 bases. In the germline V gene, CDR1 corresponds to MGHRA and CDR2 to YSYEKL. The cysteine opens and the phenylalanine closes a CDR3 of 15 amino acids. The sequence is cut down to CDR3 DNA, 45 bases in frame from base 1. Libraries came from the immunoSEQ multiplex PCR assay. The paper's processing steps were these. A statistical classification framework was built to diagnose cytomegalovirus status from the catalog of TCR beta chain sequences. TCRdb re-hosts the immuneACCESS table, in-frame sequences only. Its copies lack some clones; in the studies checked, an unresolved V gene accounts for under half of them, and the cause for the rest is not known. That table supplies the V and J calls and clone size; D and trimming were determined from the DNA. In all, the sample holds around 160,000 clones, and around 82% of those were seen once. The ten largest clones capture approximately 10% of the sample.

The TCR was taken from a man aged 30-40 years in good health and CMV-seropositive. The sequenced material came from PBMCs. The chain was built from TRBV4-1 and TRBJ2-3; TRBD2 might be the D gene, on 6 matching bases. DNA sequence: TGCGCCAGCAGCCAAGCGGGAGCTCCCACAGATACGCAGTATTTT. This codes for CASSQAGAPTDTQYF.